Sequencing of this T cell receptor beta chain was carried out in a study of blood T cell repertoires in COVID-19. Study context: Acute-phase and convalescent COVID-19 samples originated in the United States, Italy and Spain. PBMCs, B-cell-depleted T cells, or T cells were the source of the cDNA or gDNA that made up the material.

In the authors' methods: Amplification with reference gene primers provided the estimates of nucleated cell counts. The method was immunoSEQ multiplex PCR; TCRdb's version includes in-frame clones alone and lacks a portion of them. V, J and clone size are those of that table, while D and trimming were read from the DNA. The sample holds 120,000 or so clones, more than 70% seen once. Losses at the gene ends were 1 base for V and 13 bases for J; bases not matched to a gene: 8. The V gene's germline CDR1 is SGHTA and CDR2 FQGTGA. The length of the CDR3 is 14 residues. J is TRBJ2-1 and V is TRBV7-3; 9 nucleotides line up with TRBD2. This receptor was identified in a young woman who had recovered from COVID-19. The specimen was peripheral blood. This CDR3 reads CASSLSGASGKQFF. CDR3 sequence (DNA): TGTGCCAGCAGCTTAAGCGGGGCTAGCGGGAAACAGTTCTTC.